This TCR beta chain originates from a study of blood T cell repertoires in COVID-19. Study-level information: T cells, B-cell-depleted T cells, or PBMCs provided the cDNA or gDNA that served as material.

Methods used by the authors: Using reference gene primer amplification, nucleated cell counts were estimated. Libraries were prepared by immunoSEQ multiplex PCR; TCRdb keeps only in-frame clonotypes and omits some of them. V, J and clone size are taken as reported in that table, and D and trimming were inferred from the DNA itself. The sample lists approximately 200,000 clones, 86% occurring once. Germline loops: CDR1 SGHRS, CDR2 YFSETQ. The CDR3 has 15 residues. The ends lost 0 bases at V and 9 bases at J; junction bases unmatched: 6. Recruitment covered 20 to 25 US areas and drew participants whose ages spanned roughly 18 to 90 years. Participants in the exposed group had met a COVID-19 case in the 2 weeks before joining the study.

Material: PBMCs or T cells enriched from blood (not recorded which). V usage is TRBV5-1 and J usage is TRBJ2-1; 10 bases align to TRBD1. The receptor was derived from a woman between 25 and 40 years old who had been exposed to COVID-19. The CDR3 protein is CASSLGDRGFGEQFF. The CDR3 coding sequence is TGCGCCAGCAGCTTGGGGGACAGGGGATTTGGTGAGCAGTTCTTC.